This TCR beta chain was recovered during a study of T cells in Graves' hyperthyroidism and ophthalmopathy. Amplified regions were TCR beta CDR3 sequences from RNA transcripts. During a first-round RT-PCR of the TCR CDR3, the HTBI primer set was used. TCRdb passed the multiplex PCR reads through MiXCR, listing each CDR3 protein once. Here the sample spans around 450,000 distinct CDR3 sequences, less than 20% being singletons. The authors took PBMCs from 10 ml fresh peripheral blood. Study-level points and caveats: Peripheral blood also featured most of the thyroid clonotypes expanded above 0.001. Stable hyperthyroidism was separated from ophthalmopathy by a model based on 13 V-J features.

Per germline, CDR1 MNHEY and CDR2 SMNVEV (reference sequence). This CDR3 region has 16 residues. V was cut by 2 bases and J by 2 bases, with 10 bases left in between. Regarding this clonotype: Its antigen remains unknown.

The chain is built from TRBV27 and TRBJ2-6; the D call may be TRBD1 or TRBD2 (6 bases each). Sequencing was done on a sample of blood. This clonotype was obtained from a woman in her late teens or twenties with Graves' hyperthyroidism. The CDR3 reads CASSLEGGPGANVLTF. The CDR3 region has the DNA TGTGCCAGCAGTTTAGAAGGGGGGCCTGGGGCCAACGTCCTGACTTTC. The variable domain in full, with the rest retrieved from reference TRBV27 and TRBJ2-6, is EAQVTQNPRYLITVTGKKLTVTCSQNMNHEYMSWYRQDPGLGLRQIYYSMNVEVTDKGDVPEGYKVSRKEKRNFPLILESPSPNQTSLYFCASSLEGGPGANVLTFGAGSRLTVL.